The clone carrying this T cell receptor beta chain has more than one count but fewer than ten. Researchers took RNA transcripts and amplified the TCR beta CDR3 regions from them. Primed by the HTBI set, a first-round RT-PCR was run on the TCR CDR3. TCRdb analysed the multiplex PCR reads with MiXCR anew, one entry per CDR3 protein. The table records some 550,000 distinct CDR3 sequences, more than 20% of them present only once. From germline, CDR1 is DFQATT and CDR2 SNEGSKA (reference sequence). V dropped 0 bases and J dropped 4 bases, with 13 bases sitting between them. The length of the CDR3 is 15 residues. The sample belongs to a study of T cells in Graves' hyperthyroidism and ophthalmopathy. Those with hyperthyroidism were 18 to 65 years old, newly diagnosed, and ill for under 2 months.

The source material was blood. The V gene is TRBV20-1, the J gene TRBJ1-3, with D possibly matching TRBD1 (6 bases). The source of this sequence is a man younger than 30 with Graves' hyperthyroidism. The CDR3 here is CSARDPGGDGNTIYF. In DNA, the CDR3 is TGCAGTGCTAGAGATCCGGGGGGCGACGGAAACACCATATATTTT.